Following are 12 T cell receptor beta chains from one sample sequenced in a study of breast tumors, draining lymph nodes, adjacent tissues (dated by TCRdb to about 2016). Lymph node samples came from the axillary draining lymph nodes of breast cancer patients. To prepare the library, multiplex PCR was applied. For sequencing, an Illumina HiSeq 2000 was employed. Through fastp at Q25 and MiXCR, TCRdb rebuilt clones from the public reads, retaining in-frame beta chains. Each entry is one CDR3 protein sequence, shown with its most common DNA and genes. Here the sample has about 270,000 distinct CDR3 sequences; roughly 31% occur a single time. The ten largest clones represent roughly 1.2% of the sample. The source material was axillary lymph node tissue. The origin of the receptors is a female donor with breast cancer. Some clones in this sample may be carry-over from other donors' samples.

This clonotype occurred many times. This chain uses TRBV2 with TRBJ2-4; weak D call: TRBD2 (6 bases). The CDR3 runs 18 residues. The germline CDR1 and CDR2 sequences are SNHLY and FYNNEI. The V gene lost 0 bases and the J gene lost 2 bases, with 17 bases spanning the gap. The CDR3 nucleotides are TGTGCCAGCAGTGAAGCGTATGGCGGGGAGCTTACCAAAAACATTCAGTACTTC. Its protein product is CASSEAYGGELTKNIQYF. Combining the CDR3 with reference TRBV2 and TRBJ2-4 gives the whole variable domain EPEVTQTPSHQVTQMGQEVILRCVPISNHLYFYWYRQILGQKVEFLVSFYNNEISEKSEIFDDQFSVERPDGSNFTLKIRSTKLEDSAMYFCASSEAYGGELTKNIQYFGAGTRLSVL.

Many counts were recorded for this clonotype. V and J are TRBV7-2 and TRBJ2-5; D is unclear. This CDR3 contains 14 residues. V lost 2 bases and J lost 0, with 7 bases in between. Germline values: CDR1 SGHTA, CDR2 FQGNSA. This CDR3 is CASSLIVDQETQYF. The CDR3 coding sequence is TGTGCCAGCAGCTTAATCGTGGACCAAGAGACCCAGTACTTC. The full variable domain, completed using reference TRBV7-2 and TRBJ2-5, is GAGVSQSPSNKVTEKGKDVELRCDPISGHTALYWYRQSLGQGLEFLIYFQGNSAPDKSGLPSDRFSAERTGGSVSTLTIQRTQQEDSAVYLCASSLIVDQETQYFGPGTRLLVL.

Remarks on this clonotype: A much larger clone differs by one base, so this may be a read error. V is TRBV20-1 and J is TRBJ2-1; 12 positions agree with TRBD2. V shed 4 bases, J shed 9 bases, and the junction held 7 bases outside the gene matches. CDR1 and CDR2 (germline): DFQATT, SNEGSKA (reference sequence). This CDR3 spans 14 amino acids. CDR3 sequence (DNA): TGCAGTGCTACCGGACTAGCGGGACAGGCTGAGCAGTTCTTC. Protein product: CSATGLAGQAEQFF.

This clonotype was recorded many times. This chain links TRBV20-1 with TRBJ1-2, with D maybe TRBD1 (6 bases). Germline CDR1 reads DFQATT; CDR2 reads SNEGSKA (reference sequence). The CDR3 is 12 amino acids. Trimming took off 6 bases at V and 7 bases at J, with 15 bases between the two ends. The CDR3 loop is CSARGETSGYTF. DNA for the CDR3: TGCAGTGCGAGGGGGGAAACGAGTGGCTACACCTTC.

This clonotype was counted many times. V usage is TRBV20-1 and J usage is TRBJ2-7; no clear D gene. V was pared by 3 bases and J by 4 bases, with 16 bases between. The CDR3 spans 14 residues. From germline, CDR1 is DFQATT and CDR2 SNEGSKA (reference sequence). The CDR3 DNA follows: TGCAGTGCTAGGGCAGGTGCGCTGCGTTACGAGCAGTACTTC. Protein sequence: CSARAGALRYEQYF.

The CDR3 reads CSATGLETQYF. Here the CDR3 DNA reads TGCAGCGCGACAGGGTTGGAGACCCAGTACTTC. This chain connects TRBV29-1 to TRBJ2-5; TRBD1 matches at 7 bases. V lost 7 bases to trimming and J lost 5 bases; unmatched junction nucleotides: 4. The V gene's germline CDR1 is SQVTM and CDR2 ANQGSEA. The CDR3 has 11 residues.

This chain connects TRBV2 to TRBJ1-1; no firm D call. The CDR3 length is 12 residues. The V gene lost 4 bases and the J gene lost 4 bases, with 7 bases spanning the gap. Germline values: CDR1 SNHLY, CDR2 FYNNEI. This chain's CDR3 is CASSGRGTEAFF. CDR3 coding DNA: TGTGCCAGCAGTGGCCGAGGCACTGAAGCTTTCTTT.

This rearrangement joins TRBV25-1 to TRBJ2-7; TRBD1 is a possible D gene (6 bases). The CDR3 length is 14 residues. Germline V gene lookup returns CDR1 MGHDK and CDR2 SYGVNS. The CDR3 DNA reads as TGTGCTAGAGATCAGCTAGGGACACCCTACGAGCAGTACTTC. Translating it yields CARDQLGTPYEQYF.

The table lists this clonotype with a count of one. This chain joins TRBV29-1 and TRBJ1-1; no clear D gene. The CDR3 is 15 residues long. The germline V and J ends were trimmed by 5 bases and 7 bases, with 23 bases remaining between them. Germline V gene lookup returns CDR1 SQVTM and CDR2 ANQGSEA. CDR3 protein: CSVKGLSLSLHEAFF. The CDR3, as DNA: TGCAGCGTTAAAGGACTTTCTCTCTCTCTCCATGAAGCTTTCTTT. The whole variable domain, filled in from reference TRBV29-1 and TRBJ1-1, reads SAVISQKPSRDICQRGTSLTIQCQVDSQVTMMFWYRQQPGQSLTLIATANQGSEATYESGFVIDKFPISRPNLTFSTLTVSNMSPEDSSIYLCSVKGLSLSLHEAFFGQGTRLTVV.

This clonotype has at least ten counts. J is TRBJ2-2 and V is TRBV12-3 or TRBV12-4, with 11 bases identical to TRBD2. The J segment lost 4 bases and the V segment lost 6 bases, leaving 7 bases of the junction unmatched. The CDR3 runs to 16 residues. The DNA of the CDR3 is TGTGCCAGCAGCCTGCGACTAGCGGGGATCACCGGGGAGCTGTTTTTT. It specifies CASSLRLAGITGELFF.

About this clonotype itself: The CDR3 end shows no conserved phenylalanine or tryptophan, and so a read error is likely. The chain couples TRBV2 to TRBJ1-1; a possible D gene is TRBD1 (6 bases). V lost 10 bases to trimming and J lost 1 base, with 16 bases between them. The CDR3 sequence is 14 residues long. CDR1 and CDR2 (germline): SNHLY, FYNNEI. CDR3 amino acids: CATKLDRSNTEAFS. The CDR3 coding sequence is TGTGCCACTAAACTCGACAGGTCGAACACTGAAGCTTTCTCT.

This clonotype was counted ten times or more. The CDR3 DNA is TGTGCCAGCTCCAGGGACGTGTGGCCCCAGCATTTT. This sequence encodes CASSRDVWPQHF. This chain connects TRBV2 to TRBJ1-5; tentatively, D is TRBD1 (5 bases). The CDR3 loop spans 12 amino acids. The germline V gene encodes CDR1 SNHLY and CDR2 FYNNEI. The ends were cut back, 8 bases at V and 9 bases at J, with 14 bases in the middle.